This entry lists 6 T cell receptor beta chains sequenced from one sample in a study of OX40 agonist ivuxolimab in advanced cancers. Here immunoSEQ multiplex PCR was the method, and the copy in TCRdb shows in-frame clones only, minus some. The sample records roughly 90,000 clones, roughly 94% being singletons. Sequencing was performed on CD4+ or CD8+ T cells sorted from blood, taken in a trial of the OX40 agonist ivuxolimab. All receptors come from an adult with an advanced solid tumor such as melanoma, head and neck, liver or kidney cancer.

The rearrangement links TRBV28 to TRBJ1-5; TRBD1 is a possible D gene (5 bases). There are 15 residues in the CDR3. From germline, CDR1 is MDHEN and CDR2 SYDVKM. The V end lost 7 bases, the J end lost 6 bases, and 19 bases lay between the germline ends. DNA of the CDR3: TGTGCCAGCACCTTCCCAGACCAGAGGGGTCAGCCCCAGCATTTT. Residues: CASTFPDQRGQPQHF.

This chain links TRBV11-2 with TRBJ1-3, with TRBD1 matching 9 bases. V shed 3 bases and J 0 bases; nucleotides not matched to a gene: 3. This CDR3 contains 16 residues. The germline V gene has CDR1 SGHAT and CDR2 FQNNGV. CDR3 loop: CASSFGQGSSGNTIYF. CDR3 in DNA: TGTGCCAGCAGCTTTGGACAGGGGAGCTCTGGAAACACCATATATTTT.

The V and J genes are TRBV6-1 and TRBJ1-2, with 7 bases lining up with TRBD1. With 5 bases clipped from V and 7 bases from J, the junction kept 4 bases outside the gene matches. Looked up from germline, CDR1 is MNHNS and CDR2 is SASEGT. There are 12 residues in the CDR3. The DNA of the CDR3 is TGTGCCAGCAGTTTCGACAGGGTTGGCTACACCTTC. Its protein is CASSFDRVGYTF.

This chain links TRBV27 with TRBJ1-5, with TRBD1 identical over 9 bases. The trim removed 5 bases at V and 1 base at J, leaving 6 bases unmatched. Germline loops: CDR1 MNHEY, CDR2 SMNVEV (reference sequence). CDR3 length: 16 amino acids. The CDR3: CASSPHRGQSNQPQHF. The CDR3 DNA follows: TGTGCCAGCAGTCCCCACAGGGGGCAGAGCAATCAGCCCCAGCATTTT.

The chain links TRBV19 to TRBJ1-1, with TRBD1 matching 7 bases. The germline CDR1 and CDR2 sequences are LNHDA and SQIVND (reference sequence). The V gene end was trimmed by 6 bases and the J gene end by 0 bases; junction bases not matched to a gene: 7. The CDR3 has 15 residues. CDR3 bases: TGTGCCAGTAGGGCTCCGGGACAGCTGAACACTGAAGCTTTCTTT. Translated, it gives CASRAPGQLNTEAFF.

The chain links TRBV9 to TRBJ1-2; D is ambiguous. Trimming stripped 0 bases from V and 7 bases from J, with 22 bases between. CDR3 size: 17 residues. The V gene's germline CDR1 is SGDLS and CDR2 YYNGEE. CDR3 protein: CASSVDPTSPDNFGYTF. CDR3 in DNA: TGTGCCAGCAGCGTAGATCCTACTTCCCCTGACAATTTTGGCTACACCTTC. The complete variable domain, with remaining parts taken from reference TRBV9 and TRBJ1-2, reads DSGVTQTPKHLITATGQRVTLRCSPRSGDLSVYWYQQSLDQGLQFLIQYYNGEERAKGNILERFSAQQFPDLHSELNLSSLELGDSALYFCASSVDPTSPDNFGYTFGSGTRLTVV.